The rows below give T cell receptor beta chains drawn from one sample of a study of T cell clusters in autoimmune cytopenias. TCRdb reworked the multiplex PCR reads into one entry per CDR3 protein, no DNA. This repertoire includes roughly 10,000 distinct CDR3 sequences. This sample was shared with a second study, whose subject was T cell repertoires in aging, cancer and after chemotherapy.

The specimen sequenced was peripheral blood. The receptors originated from a human donor in good health. Each CDR3 is given with its conserved first and last residue.

j_call v_call cdr3_aa
TRBJ2-3 TRBV11-2 CASSPWTGTSLNTQYF
TRBJ2-3 TRBV27 CASSLRDGTDTQYF
TRBJ1-1 TRBV29-1 CSVDSEQGSMNTEAFF
TRBJ1-6 TRBV18 CASSPVPGQTPLHF
TRBJ2-1 TRBV19 CASSLRLAGEVIDEQFF
TRBJ1-5 TRBV19 CASSIAQGLRGDQPQHF
TRBJ2-7 TRBV5-4 CASSYGLAGGLPRNEQYF
TRBJ2-2 TRBV27 CASSLQYTGELFF
TRBJ2-7 TRBV27 CASHGGGASGEHYF
TRBJ2-4 TRBV19 CASTDGQVLAKNIQYF
TRBJ2-7 TRBV12-3/TRBV12-4 CASSLDSVPYEQYF